Following are 26 T cell receptor beta chains from one sample sequenced in a study of cytomegalovirus exposure and HLA in healthy donors. In the PCR, 60 Vbeta and 13 Jbeta primers were used. The protocol was immunoSEQ multiplex PCR, while the TCRdb copy is restricted to in-frame clones and leaves out a portion. This sample has about 170,000 clones, with over 75% found just once. The material sequenced was PBMCs. The receptors originated from a man aged 40-49 years in good health and CMV-seropositive.

The rearrangement uses TRBV9 and TRBJ1-3; tentatively, D is TRBD1 (5 bases). The CDR3 has 15 amino acids. Germline values: CDR1 SGDLS, CDR2 YYNGEE. Trimming cost V 2 bases and J 0 bases, with 9 bases left between them. In DNA form, the CDR3 reads TGTGCCAGCAGCGTTAGTCAGGGCTCTGGAAACACCATATATTTT. Protein product: CASSVSQGSGNTIYF.

This clone was observed a few times. V is TRBV27 and J is TRBJ2-3; TRBD1 agrees at 10 bases. V trimming: 5 bases; J trimming: 9 bases; junction bases outside the gene matches: 11. The CDR3 length is 15 residues. CDR1 MNHEY and CDR2 SMNVEV come from the germline V gene (reference sequence). The CDR3 DNA reads TGTGCCAGCAGTGCTAGGTGGGGGGACAGGGGAACGCAGTATTTT. Its translation: CASSARWGDRGTQYF.

The chain carries TRBV28 and TRBJ1-1, with 8 bases that match TRBD1. V lost 6 bases, J lost 5 bases, and 11 bases stayed unmatched. The length of the CDR3 is 15 residues. Germline assignment: CDR1 MDHEN and CDR2 SYDVKM. CDR3 sequence reads: CASSSPGTGTTEAFF. The CDR3 region has the DNA TGTGCCAGCAGCTCTCCCGGGACAGGTACGACTGAAGCTTTCTTT.

The chain employs TRBV5-4 and TRBJ2-5; tentative D call: TRBD1 (5 bases). The CDR3 length is 15 residues. Trimming pared 1 base from V and 2 bases from J, leaving 12 bases between. Germline V gene sequence: CDR1 SGHNT, CDR2 YYREEE (reference sequence). The CDR3 here is CASSLYTTEQETQYF. DNA of the CDR3: TGTGCCAGCAGCTTGTATACGACAGAACAAGAGACCCAGTACTTC.

The chain uses TRBV5-1 and TRBJ2-3; 7 bases align to TRBD2. With V trimmed by 7 bases and J by 2 bases, 7 bases remained unmatched. The CDR3 loop spans 14 amino acids. Germline loops: CDR1 SGHRS, CDR2 YFSETQ. The CDR3 reads CASHGGGNTDTQYF. In nucleotides, the CDR3 is TGCGCCAGCCACGGCGGGGGTAACACAGATACGCAGTATTTT.

The rearrangement links TRBV15 to TRBJ1-2; D perhaps matches TRBD1 (5 bases). CDR1 LNHNV and CDR2 YYDKDF come from the germline V gene (reference sequence). The CDR3 length is 13 residues. The germline V and J ends were trimmed by 3 bases and 6 bases, with 11 bases remaining between them. CDR3 region: CATSRDAGHGYTF. CDR3 sequence (DNA): TGTGCCACCAGCAGGGATGCAGGGCATGGCTACACCTTC.

CDR3 DNA sequence: TGTGCCAGCAGCCCAAGCGTTTACACAGATACGCAGTATTTT. This gives the protein CASSPSVYTDTQYF. The chain is built from TRBV11-3 and TRBJ2-3; no reliable D call. Germline V gives CDR1 SGHNT, CDR2 YENEEA. The ends were cut back, 5 bases at V and 2 bases at J, with 11 bases in the middle. The CDR3 consists of 14 residues.

The chain has TRBV27 and TRBJ2-1; 9 positions match TRBD1. CDR3 size: 15 residues. Germline V CDR1 and CDR2: MNHEY, SMNVEV (reference sequence). V lost 2 bases to trimming and J lost 8 bases; unmatched junction nucleotides: 7. CDR3 region: CASSLVGTGFDEQFF. CDR3 DNA: TGTGCCAGCAGTTTAGTTGGGACAGGGTTCGATGAGCAGTTCTTC.

This chain connects TRBV2 to TRBJ1-5; perhaps TRBD1 as D (5 bases). V shed 2 bases and J shed 4 bases, with 9 bases lying between them. The CDR3 loop spans 14 amino acids. Germline CDR1 reads SNHLY; CDR2 reads FYNNEI. The CDR3 here is CASSETGGNQPQHF. The CDR3 DNA reads TGTGCCAGCAGTGAAACGGGGGGAAATCAGCCCCAGCATTTT.

The table lists this clone with a few counts. CDR3 region: CASSLALGTGGNEQYF. The CDR3 DNA reads as TGCGCCAGCAGCTTGGCTCTCGGGACAGGTGGAAACGAGCAGTACTTC. J is TRBJ2-7 and V is TRBV5-1; 8 bases are a match to TRBD1. Germline trimming cut 0 bases from V and 5 bases from J; bases unmatched to any gene: 10. Germline CDR1 and CDR2: SGHRS and YFSETQ. The CDR3 covers 16 residues.

This chain uses TRBV5-1 with TRBJ1-5; no clear D gene. V shed 4 bases and J shed 5 bases, with 13 bases lying between them. CDR1 is SGHRS and CDR2 is YFSETQ in the germline V gene. The CDR3 runs 14 residues. CDR3 sequence: CASSRGGPDQPQHF. In nucleotides, the CDR3 is TGCGCCAGCAGCCGAGGCGGGCCTGATCAGCCCCAGCATTTT.

The chain joins TRBV10-3 to TRBJ2-3; D ambiguous. Germline lookup yields CDR1 ENHRY and CDR2 SYGVKD. Trimming cost V 3 bases and J 8 bases, with 15 bases left between them. The length of the CDR3 is 14 residues. CDR3 sequence reads: CAISETQQLATQYF. As DNA, the CDR3 is TGTGCCATCAGTGAAACACAACAGCTTGCTACGCAGTATTTT.

This chain joins TRBV9 and TRBJ2-2; 14 bases are shared with TRBD2. Germline assignment: CDR1 SGDLS and CDR2 YYNGEE. Unmatched junction bases numbered 15, after V lost 4 bases and J lost 7 bases. The CDR3 spans 19 residues. This CDR3 is CASSSLKGGLAGEHGELFF. The CDR3, as DNA: TGTGCCAGCAGCTCCCTCAAAGGGGGACTAGCGGGAGAACACGGGGAGCTGTTTTTT.

The chain uses TRBV30 and TRBJ1-1; D is ambiguous. Trimming shortened V by 5 bases and J by 4 bases, and 11 bases separated the two germline ends. Germline CDR1 reads GTSNPN; CDR2 reads SVGIG (reference sequence). CDR3 length: 12 residues. The CDR3 sequence: CAWAGLFTEAFF. CDR3 nucleotides: TGTGCCTGGGCGGGGTTATTCACTGAAGCTTTCTTT. The full variable domain, its missing parts supplied by reference TRBV30 and TRBJ1-1, is SQTIHQWPATLVQPVGSPLSLECTVEGTSNPNLYWYRQAAGRGLQLLFYSVGIGQISSEVPQNLSASRPQDRQFILSSKKLLLSDSGFYLCAWAGLFTEAFFGQGTRLTVV.

The genes are TRBV5-1 and TRBJ2-4; D gene uncertain. Germline V gene sequence: CDR1 SGHRS, CDR2 YFSETQ. The length of the CDR3 is 15 residues. The ends were cut back, 4 bases at V and 1 base at J, with 12 bases in the middle. The CDR3 region is CASSLGSSAKNIQYF. The CDR3 region has the DNA TGCGCCAGCAGCCTGGGTAGCTCCGCCAAAAACATTCAGTACTTC. Full variable domain (outside the CDR3, taken from reference TRBV5-1 and TRBJ2-4): KAGVTQTPRYLIKTRGQQVTLSCSPISGHRSVSWYQQTPGQGLQFLFEYFSETQRNKGNFPGRFSGRQFSNSRSEMNVSTLELGDSALYLCASSLGSSAKNIQYFGAGTRLSVL.

The chain employs TRBV12-5 and TRBJ2-7, with 14 bases that match TRBD2. V shed 9 bases, J shed 3 bases, and the junction held 7 bases outside the gene matches. CDR3 length: 15 residues. Germline V gene lookup returns CDR1 LGHNT and CDR2 FRNRAP. CDR3 region: CASPSTSGRVYEQYF. The CDR3 bases are TGTGCTAGCCCTTCGACTAGCGGGAGGGTCTACGAGCAGTACTTC.

This sequence joins TRBV28 and TRBJ1-4; 8 nucleotides line up with TRBD1. V lost 4 bases and J lost 5; bases outside the gene matches: 9. CDR1 and CDR2 (germline): MDHEN, SYDVKM. This CDR3 is built from 16 residues. The CDR3 region is CASSYSPGTGNEKLFF. The CDR3 DNA sequence: TGTGCCAGCAGTTACTCCCCCGGGACAGGAAATGAAAAACTGTTTTTT.

This clone was found a few times. V and J are TRBV28 and TRBJ2-1, with a weak D call TRBD2 (5 bases). The germline CDR1 and CDR2 sequences are MDHEN and SYDVKM. V dropped 1 base and J dropped 7 bases, with 5 bases sitting between them. This CDR3 comprises 12 residues. The CDR3 reads CASSLSGNEQFF. CDR3 DNA sequence: TGTGCCAGCAGTTTATCGGGGAATGAGCAGTTCTTC.

This clone occurred once. This chain links TRBV11-2 with TRBJ2-3; 9 bases match TRBD2. From germline, CDR1 is SGHAT and CDR2 FQNNGV. J was trimmed by 4 bases and V by 3 bases; bases with no gene match: 5. The CDR3 covers 15 residues. In nucleotides, the CDR3 is TGTGCCAGCAGCTTTGTAGCGGGAGTTGCAGATACGCAGTATTTT. Amino acid sequence: CASSFVAGVADTQYF.

V usage is TRBV5-4 and J usage is TRBJ2-5; 7 bases match TRBD1. CDR1 and CDR2 (germline): SGHNT, YYREEE (reference sequence). The length of the CDR3 is 15 residues. V lost 5 bases to trimming and J lost 5 bases; unmatched junction nucleotides: 12. The CDR3 loop is CASSQPGQLTETQYF. CDR3 in DNA: TGTGCCAGCAGTCAGCCGGGACAGCTGACGGAGACCCAGTACTTC.

This chain links TRBV2 with TRBJ1-1; D call uncertain. Trimming stripped 2 bases from V and 1 base from J, with 8 bases between. CDR1 and CDR2 (germline): SNHLY, FYNNEI. The CDR3 totals 14 residues. DNA for the CDR3: TGTGCCAGCAGTGAATGGAGTGAGAACACTGAAGCTTTCTTT. Residues: CASSEWSENTEAFF.

This clone was observed a single time. The V call is TRBV2, the J call TRBJ1-1; possibly TRBD1 for D (6 bases). V dropped 7 bases and J dropped 0 bases, with 9 bases sitting between them. This CDR3 is built from 13 residues. Per germline, CDR1 SNHLY and CDR2 FYNNEI. CDR3 nucleotide sequence: TGTGCCAGCAATAGACAGGTGAACACTGAAGCTTTCTTT. This codes for CASNRQVNTEAFF.

The genes are TRBV27 and TRBJ2-3, with 9 bases lining up with TRBD1. J gave up 3 bases and V 6 bases, and 10 bases lay outside the gene matches. CDR3 length equals 16 residues. Germline values: CDR1 MNHEY, CDR2 SMNVEV (reference sequence). CDR3 DNA sequence: TGTGCCAGCAGGGATACCGGGACAGGGTTTACAGATACGCAGTATTTT. Protein product: CASRDTGTGFTDTQYF.

The rearrangement joins TRBV18 to TRBJ2-6, with TRBD1 matching 9 bases. CDR1 is KGHSH and CDR2 is LQKENI in the germline V gene. The CDR3 has 18 residues. Unmatched junction bases numbered 9, after V lost 5 bases and J lost 1 base. CDR3 bases: TGTGCCAGCTCATCCCGACAGGGGGAACCATCTGGGGCCAACGTCCTGACTTTC. It is translated as CASSSRQGEPSGANVLTF.

J is TRBJ2-3 and V is TRBV6-1; 7 bases map to TRBD1. The CDR3 has 15 amino acids. V was clipped by 6 bases and J by 0 bases; unmatched bases: 6. CDR1 is MNHNS, CDR2 SASEGT, per germline. The CDR3 DNA follows: TGTGCCAGCAGCGCACAGGGGCATAGCACAGATACGCAGTATTTT. This gives the protein CASSAQGHSTDTQYF.

The chain joins TRBV11-3 to TRBJ2-5, with D possibly matching TRBD2 (6 bases). Per germline, CDR1 SGHNT and CDR2 YENEEA. The CDR3 runs 16 residues. With 1 base removed from V and 2 bases from J, the gap between germline ends came to 14 bases. CDR3 sequence reads: CASSLGVGRRQETQYF. DNA of the CDR3: TGTGCCAGCAGCTTAGGGGTTGGGAGGCGGCAAGAGACCCAGTACTTC.